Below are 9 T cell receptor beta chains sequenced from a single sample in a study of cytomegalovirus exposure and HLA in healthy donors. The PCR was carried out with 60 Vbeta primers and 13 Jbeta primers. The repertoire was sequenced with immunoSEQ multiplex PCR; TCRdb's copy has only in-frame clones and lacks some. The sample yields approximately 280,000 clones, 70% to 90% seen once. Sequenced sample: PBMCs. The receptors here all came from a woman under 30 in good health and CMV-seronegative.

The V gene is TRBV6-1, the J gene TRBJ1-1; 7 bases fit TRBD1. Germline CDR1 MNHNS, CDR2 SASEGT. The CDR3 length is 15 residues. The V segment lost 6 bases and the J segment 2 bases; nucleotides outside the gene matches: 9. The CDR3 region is CASRAEDRPNTEAFF. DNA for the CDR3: TGTGCCAGCAGAGCCGAGGACAGGCCCAACACTGAAGCTTTCTTT.

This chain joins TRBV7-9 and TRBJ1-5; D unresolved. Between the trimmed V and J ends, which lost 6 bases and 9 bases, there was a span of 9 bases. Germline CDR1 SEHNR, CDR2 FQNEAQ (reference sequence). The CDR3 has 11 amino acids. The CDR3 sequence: CASRVSGPQHF. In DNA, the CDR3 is TGTGCCAGCAGGGTCAGTGGGCCCCAGCATTTT.

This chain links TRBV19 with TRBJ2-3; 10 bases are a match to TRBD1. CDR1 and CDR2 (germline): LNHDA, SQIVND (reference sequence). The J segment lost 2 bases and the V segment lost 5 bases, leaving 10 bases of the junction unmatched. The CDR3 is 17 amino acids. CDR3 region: CASSQSGTGDLTDTQYF. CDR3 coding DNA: TGTGCCAGTAGTCAATCCGGGACAGGGGATCTCACAGATACGCAGTATTTT.

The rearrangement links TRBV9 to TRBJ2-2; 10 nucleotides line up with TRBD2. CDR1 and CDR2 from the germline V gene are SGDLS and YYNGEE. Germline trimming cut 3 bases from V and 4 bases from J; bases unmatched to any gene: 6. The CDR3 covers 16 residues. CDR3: CASSGMSGGGTGELFF. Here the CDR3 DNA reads TGTGCCAGCAGCGGAATGAGCGGGGGGGGCACCGGGGAGCTGTTTTTT. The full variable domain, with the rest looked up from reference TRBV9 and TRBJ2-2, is DSGVTQTPKHLITATGQRVTLRCSPRSGDLSVYWYQQSLDQGLQFLIQYYNGEERAKGNILERFSAQQFPDLHSELNLSSLELGDSALYFCASSGMSGGGTGELFFGEGSRLTVL.

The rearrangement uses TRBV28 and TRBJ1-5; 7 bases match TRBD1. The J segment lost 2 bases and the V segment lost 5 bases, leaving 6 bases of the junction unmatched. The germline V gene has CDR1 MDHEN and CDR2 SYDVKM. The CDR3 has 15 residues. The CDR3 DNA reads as TGTGCCAGCAGTGCTGGACAGGTGGGCAATCAGCCCCAGCATTTT. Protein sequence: CASSAGQVGNQPQHF.

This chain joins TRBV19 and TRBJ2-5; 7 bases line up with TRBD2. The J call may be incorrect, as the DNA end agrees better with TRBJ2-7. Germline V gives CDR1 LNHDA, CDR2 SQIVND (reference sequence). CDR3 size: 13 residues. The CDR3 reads CASSISGAYEQYF. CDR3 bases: TGTGCCAGTAGTATAAGCGGGGCCTACGAGCAGTACTTC.

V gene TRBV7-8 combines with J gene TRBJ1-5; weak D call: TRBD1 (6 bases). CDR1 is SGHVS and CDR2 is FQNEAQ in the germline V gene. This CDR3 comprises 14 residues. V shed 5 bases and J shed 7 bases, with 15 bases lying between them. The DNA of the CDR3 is TGTGCCAGCAGCAGGGTGGGACACGACCAGCCCCAGCATTTT. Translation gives CASSRVGHDQPQHF.

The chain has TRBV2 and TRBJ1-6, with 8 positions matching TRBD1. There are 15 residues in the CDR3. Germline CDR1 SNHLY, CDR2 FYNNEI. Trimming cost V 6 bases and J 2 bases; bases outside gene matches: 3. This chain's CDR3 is CASRTGEPYNSPLHF. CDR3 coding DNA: TGTGCCAGCAGGACAGGGGAACCCTATAATTCACCCCTCCACTTT. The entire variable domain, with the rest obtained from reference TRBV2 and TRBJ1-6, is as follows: EPEVTQTPSHQVTQMGQEVILRCVPISNHLYFYWYRQILGQKVEFLVSFYNNEISEKSEIFDDQFSVERPDGSNFTLKIRSTKLEDSAMYFCASRTGEPYNSPLHFGNGTRLTVT.

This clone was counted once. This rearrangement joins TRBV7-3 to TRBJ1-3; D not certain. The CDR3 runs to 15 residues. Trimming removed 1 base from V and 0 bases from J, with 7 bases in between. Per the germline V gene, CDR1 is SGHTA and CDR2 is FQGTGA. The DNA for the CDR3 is TGTGCCAGCAGCTTAAGTAGTGGCTCTGGAAACACCATATATTTT. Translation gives CASSLSSGSGNTIYF.